These T cell receptor beta chains were read from a single sample in a study of blood T cell repertoires in COVID-19. Clones were read by immunoSEQ multiplex PCR, and TCRdb kept only the in-frame ones, dropping some. The top ten hold 2.6% of the sample, which has 230,000 or so clones, around 89% seen once. Sequencing used PBMCs or T cells enriched from blood (not recorded which). These receptors all stem from a woman in her twenties or thirties who had recovered from COVID-19. The CDR3 runs from the conserved cysteine through the conserved F or W. The D gene is left open where the match is weak. Clone size is stated in some rows and not others, as once, few, many or a class when expanded.

v_call: TRBV3-1/TRBV3-2; d_call: TRBD1; j_call: TRBJ1-2; clone_size: -; cdr3_nt: TGTGCCAGCAGCCCGACAGGGGGCGCGTTCGGCTACACCTTC; cdr3_aa: CASSPTGGAFGYTF
v_call: TRBV5-4; d_call: -; j_call: TRBJ2-7; clone_size: few; cdr3_nt: TGTGCCAGCAGCCGATCGATACTTGACTACGAGCAGTACTTC; cdr3_aa: CASSRSILDYEQYF
v_call: TRBV7-3; d_call: -; j_call: TRBJ1-3; clone_size: -; cdr3_nt: TGTGCCAGCAGCTTAATGGGCGGGACTTCTGGAAACACCATATATTTT; cdr3_aa: CASSLMGGTSGNTIYF
v_call: TRBV11-1; d_call: -; j_call: TRBJ2-3; clone_size: -; cdr3_nt: TGTGCCAGCAGCTTAACGGGTGGGACAGATACGCAGTATTTT; cdr3_aa: CASSLTGGTDTQYF
v_call: TRBV11-2; d_call: -; j_call: TRBJ1-2; clone_size: -; cdr3_nt: TGTGCCAGCAGCCTCCCAGGGAACTATGGCTACACCTTC; cdr3_aa: CASSLPGNYGYTF
v_call: TRBV13; d_call: -; j_call: TRBJ1-2; clone_size: -; cdr3_nt: TGTGCCAGCAGCTTGGCAGGGATCTATGGCTACACCTTC; cdr3_aa: CASSLAGIYGYTF
v_call: TRBV27; d_call: TRBD1; j_call: TRBJ1-2; clone_size: -; cdr3_nt: TGTGCCAGCAGCTCTTGGGGGAACAGGGGGCGCGTCTATGGCTACACCTTC; cdr3_aa: CASSSWGNRGRVYGYTF
v_call: TRBV5-5; d_call: -; j_call: TRBJ2-5; clone_size: -; cdr3_nt: TGTGCCAGCAGCTTGGAGACGAGGGAGACCCAGTACTTC; cdr3_aa: CASSLETRETQYF
v_call: TRBV7-2; d_call: TRBD1; j_call: TRBJ2-7; clone_size: -; cdr3_nt: TGTGCCAGCAGCTTAGAGGGACAGGTCTACGAGCAGTACTTC; cdr3_aa: CASSLEGQVYEQYF
v_call: TRBV6-5; d_call: -; j_call: TRBJ2-3; clone_size: -; cdr3_nt: TGTGCCAGCAGGGCGGGAACAACCACAGATACGCAGTATTTT; cdr3_aa: CASRAGTTTDTQYF
v_call: TRBV5-1; d_call: TRBD1; j_call: TRBJ1-2; clone_size: -; cdr3_nt: TGCGCCAGCAGCTTGGGATTTGGGGACAGATATGGCTACACCTTC; cdr3_aa: CASSLGFGDRYGYTF